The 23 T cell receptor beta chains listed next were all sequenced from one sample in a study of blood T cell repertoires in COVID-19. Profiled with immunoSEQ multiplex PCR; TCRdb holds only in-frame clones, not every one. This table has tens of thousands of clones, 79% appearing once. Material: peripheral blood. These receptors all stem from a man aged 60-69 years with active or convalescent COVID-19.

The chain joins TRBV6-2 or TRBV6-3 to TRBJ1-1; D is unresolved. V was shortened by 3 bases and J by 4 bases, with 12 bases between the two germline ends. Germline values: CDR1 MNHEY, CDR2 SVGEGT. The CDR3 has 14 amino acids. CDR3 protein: CASSYTRSVTEAFF. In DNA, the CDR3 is TGTGCCAGCAGTTATACTCGATCGGTCACTGAAGCTTTCTTT.

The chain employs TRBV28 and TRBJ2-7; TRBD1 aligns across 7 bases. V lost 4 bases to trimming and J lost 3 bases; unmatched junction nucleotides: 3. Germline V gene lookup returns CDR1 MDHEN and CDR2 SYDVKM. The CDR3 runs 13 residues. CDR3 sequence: CASSSGQVYEQYF. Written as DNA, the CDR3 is TGTGCCAGCAGTTCCGGACAGGTCTACGAGCAGTACTTC.

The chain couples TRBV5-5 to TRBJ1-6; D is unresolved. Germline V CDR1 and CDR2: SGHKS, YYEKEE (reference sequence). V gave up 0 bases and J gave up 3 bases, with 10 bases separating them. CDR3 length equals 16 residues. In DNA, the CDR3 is TGTGCCAGCAGCTTGGCCGTCCGTCTCTATAATTCACCCCTCCACTTT. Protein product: CASSLAVRLYNSPLHF.

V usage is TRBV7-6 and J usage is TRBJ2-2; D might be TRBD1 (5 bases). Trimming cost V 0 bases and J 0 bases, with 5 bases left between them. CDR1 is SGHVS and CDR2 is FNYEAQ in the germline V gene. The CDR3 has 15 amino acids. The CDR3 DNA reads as TGTGCCAGCAGCTTAGCGACAGCGAACACCGGGGAGCTGTTTTTT. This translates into CASSLATANTGELFF. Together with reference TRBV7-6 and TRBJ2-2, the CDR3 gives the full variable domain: GAGVSQSPRYKVTKRGQDVALRCDPISGHVSLYWYRQALGQGPEFLTYFNYEAQQDKSGLPNDRFSAERPEGSISTLTIQRTEQRDSAMYRCASSLATANTGELFFGEGSRLTVL.

The CDR3 sequence: CASSSFDRLSSYEQYF. The CDR3 nucleotides read TGTGCCAGCAGCTCCTTCGACAGGCTAAGCTCCTACGAGCAGTACTTC. The chain uses TRBV5-4 and TRBJ2-7, with a weak D call TRBD1 (6 bases). V was cut by 3 bases and J by 0 bases, with 16 bases left in between. Germline V gene data show CDR1 as SGHNT and CDR2 as YYREEE (reference sequence). The CDR3 is made up of 16 amino acids. Drawing the rest from reference TRBV5-4 and TRBJ2-7, the complete variable domain is ETGVTQSPTHLIKTRGQQVTLRCSSQSGHNTVSWYQQALGQGPQFIFQYYREEENGRGNFPPRFSGLQFPNYSSELNVNALELDDSALYLCASSSFDRLSSYEQYFGPGTRLTVT.

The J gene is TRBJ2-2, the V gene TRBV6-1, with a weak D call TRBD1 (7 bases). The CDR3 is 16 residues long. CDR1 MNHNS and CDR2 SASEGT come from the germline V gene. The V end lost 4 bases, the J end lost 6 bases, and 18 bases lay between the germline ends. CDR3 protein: CASSGGVEGAAGELFF. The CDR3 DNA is TGTGCCAGCAGTGGTGGCGTGGAGGGGGCAGCCGGGGAGCTGTTTTTT.

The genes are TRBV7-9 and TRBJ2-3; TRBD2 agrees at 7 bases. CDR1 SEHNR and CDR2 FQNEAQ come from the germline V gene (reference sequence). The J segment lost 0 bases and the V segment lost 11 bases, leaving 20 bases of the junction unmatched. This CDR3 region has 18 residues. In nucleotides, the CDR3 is TGTGCCGGAGGCCCAGGCGGGGGTATCCCTTCTAGCACAGATACGCAGTATTTT. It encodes CAGGPGGGIPSSTDTQYF.

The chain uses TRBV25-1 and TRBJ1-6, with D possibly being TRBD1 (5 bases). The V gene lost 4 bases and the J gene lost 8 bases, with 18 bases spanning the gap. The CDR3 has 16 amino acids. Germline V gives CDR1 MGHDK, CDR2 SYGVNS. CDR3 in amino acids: CASSGAGQRIYSPLHF. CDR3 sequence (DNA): TGTGCCAGCAGTGGTGCGGGGCAAAGGATATATTCACCCCTCCACTTT.

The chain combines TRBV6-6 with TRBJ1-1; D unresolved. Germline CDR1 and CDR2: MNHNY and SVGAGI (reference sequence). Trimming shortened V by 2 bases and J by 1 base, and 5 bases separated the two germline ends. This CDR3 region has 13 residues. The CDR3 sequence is CASSYGTNTEAFF. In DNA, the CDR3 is TGTGCCAGCAGTTACGGCACGAACACTGAAGCTTTCTTT.

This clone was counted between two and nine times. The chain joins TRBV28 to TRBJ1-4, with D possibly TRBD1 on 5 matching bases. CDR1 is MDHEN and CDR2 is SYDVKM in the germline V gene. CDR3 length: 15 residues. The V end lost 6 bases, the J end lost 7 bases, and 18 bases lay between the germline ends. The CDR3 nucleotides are TGTGCCAGCAGCCATCGCTATGCAGGGATTGAAAAACTGTTTTTT. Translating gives CASSHRYAGIEKLFF.

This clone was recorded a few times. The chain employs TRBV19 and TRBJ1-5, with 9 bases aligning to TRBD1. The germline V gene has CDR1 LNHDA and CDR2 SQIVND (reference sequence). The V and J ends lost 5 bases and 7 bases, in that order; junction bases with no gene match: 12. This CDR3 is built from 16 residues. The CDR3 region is CASSPLDRGMQQPQHF. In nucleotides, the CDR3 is TGTGCCAGTAGTCCGCTTGACAGGGGGATGCAGCAGCCCCAGCATTTT.

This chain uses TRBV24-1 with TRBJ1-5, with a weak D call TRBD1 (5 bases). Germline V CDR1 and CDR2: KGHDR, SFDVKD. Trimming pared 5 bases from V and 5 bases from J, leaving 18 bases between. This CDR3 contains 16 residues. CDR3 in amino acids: CATSGRVTGEHQPQHF. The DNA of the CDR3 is TGTGCCACCAGTGGTCGGGTTACAGGAGAGCATCAGCCCCAGCATTTT.

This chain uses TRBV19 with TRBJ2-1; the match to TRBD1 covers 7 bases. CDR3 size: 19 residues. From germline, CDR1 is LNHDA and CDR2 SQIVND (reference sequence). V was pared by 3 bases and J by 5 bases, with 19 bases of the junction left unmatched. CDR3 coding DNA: TGTGCCAGTAGTATTCCGTATCCGAGACAGGGTAACGGAGACAATGAGCAGTTCTTC. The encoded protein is CASSIPYPRQGNGDNEQFF. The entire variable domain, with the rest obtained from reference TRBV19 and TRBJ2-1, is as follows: DGGITQSPKYLFRKEGQNVTLSCEQNLNHDAMYWYRQDPGQGLRLIYYSQIVNDFQKGDIAEGYSVSREKKESFPLTVTSAQKNPTAFYLCASSIPYPRQGNGDNEQFFGPGTRLTVL.

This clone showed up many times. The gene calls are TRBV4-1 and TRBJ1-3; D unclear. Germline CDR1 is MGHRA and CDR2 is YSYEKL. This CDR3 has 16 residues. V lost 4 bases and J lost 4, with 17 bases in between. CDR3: CASSPRGGLGGNTIYF. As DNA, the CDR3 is TGCGCCAGCAGCCCAAGAGGCGGGTTGGGAGGAAACACCATATATTTT.

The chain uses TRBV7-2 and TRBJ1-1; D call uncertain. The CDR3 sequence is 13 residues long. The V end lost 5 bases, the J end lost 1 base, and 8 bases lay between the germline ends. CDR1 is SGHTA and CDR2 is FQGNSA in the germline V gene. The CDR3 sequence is CASSVGRNTEAFF. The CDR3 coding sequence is TGTGCCAGCAGCGTAGGTAGGAACACTGAAGCTTTCTTT.

The CDR3 protein is CASSPGHGATEAFF. In DNA, the CDR3 is TGTGCCAGCAGCCCCGGACATGGGGCGACTGAAGCTTTCTTT. The chain combines TRBV7-2 with TRBJ1-1, with TRBD1 as a possible D gene (5 bases). The germline gives CDR1 SGHTA, CDR2 FQGNSA. Trimming stripped 5 bases from V and 5 bases from J, with 15 bases between. This CDR3 spans 14 amino acids.

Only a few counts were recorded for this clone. The CDR3 spells CASSPPASPRPNTIYF. CDR3 DNA: TGTGCCAGCTCACCACCGGCCTCTCCACGTCCAAACACCATATATTTT. V is TRBV18 and J is TRBJ1-3; D ambiguous. This CDR3 is 16 amino acids long. V lost 0 bases, J lost 6 bases, and 15 bases lay in between. Per germline, CDR1 KGHSH and CDR2 LQKENI. Drawing the rest from reference TRBV18 and TRBJ1-3, the complete variable domain is NAGVMQNPRHLVRRRGQEARLRCSPMKGHSHVYWYRQLPEEGLKFMVYLQKENIIDESGMPKERFSAEFPKEGPSILRIQQVVRGDSAAYFCASSPPASPRPNTIYFGEGSWLTVV.

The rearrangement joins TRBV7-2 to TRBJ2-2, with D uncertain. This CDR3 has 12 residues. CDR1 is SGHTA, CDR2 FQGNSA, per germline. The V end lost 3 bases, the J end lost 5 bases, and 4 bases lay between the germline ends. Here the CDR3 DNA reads TGTGCCAGCAGCTTCCAGACCGGGGAGCTGTTTTTT. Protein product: CASSFQTGELFF.

The CDR3 loop reads CASSQGEAVNQPQHF. The CDR3 nucleotides read TGCGCCAGCAGCCAAGGAGAGGCAGTGAATCAGCCCCAGCATTTT. V usage is TRBV4-1 and J usage is TRBJ1-5; D is uncertain. Per germline, CDR1 MGHRA and CDR2 YSYEKL. The V end lost 1 base, the J end lost 4 bases, and 11 bases lay between the germline ends. The CDR3 is made up of 15 amino acids.

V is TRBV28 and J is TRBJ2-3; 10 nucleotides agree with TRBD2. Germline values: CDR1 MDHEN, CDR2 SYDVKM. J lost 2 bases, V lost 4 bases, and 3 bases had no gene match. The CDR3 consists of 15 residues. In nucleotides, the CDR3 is TGTGCCAGCAGTTCAGCGGGGGGGGACACAGATACGCAGTATTTT. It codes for CASSSAGGDTDTQYF.

The CDR3 region is CASSLTGGGFTEAFF. Written as DNA, the CDR3 is TGCGCCAGCAGCCTGACGGGGGGCGGTTTCACTGAAGCTTTCTTT. The genes are TRBV5-1 and TRBJ1-1, with D possibly TRBD1 on 6 matching bases. Germline V gene lookup returns CDR1 SGHRS and CDR2 YFSETQ. The length of the CDR3 is 15 residues. The V end was cut by 4 bases, the J end by 4 bases, with 17 bases between.

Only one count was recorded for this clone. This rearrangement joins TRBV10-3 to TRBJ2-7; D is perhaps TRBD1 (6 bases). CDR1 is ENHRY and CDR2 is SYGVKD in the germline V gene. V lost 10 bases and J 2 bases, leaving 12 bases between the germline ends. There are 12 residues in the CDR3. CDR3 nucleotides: TGTGCCACCGGGGACATGCCCTACGAGCAGTACTTC. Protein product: CATGDMPYEQYF.

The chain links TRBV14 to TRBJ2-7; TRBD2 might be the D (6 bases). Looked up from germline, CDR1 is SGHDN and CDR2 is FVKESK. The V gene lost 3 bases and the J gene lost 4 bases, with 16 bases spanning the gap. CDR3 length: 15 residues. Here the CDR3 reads CASSQLPGGRYEQYF. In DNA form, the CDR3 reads TGTGCCAGCAGCCAGCTCCCCGGGGGTAGATACGAGCAGTACTTC.